Sequencing of this T cell receptor (beta chain) was carried out in a study of identical twins' blood T cells. TCRdb reprocessed the 5' RACE reads with MiXCR, giving one entry per CDR3 protein. The sample has a few hundred thousand distinct CDR3 sequences; roughly 30% are singletons. The trim removed 5 bases at V and 4 bases at J, leaving 10 bases unmatched. CDR3 size: 15 residues. Only a few counts were recorded for this clonotype. This TCR was sampled from a woman between 18 and 55 years old in good health. Sequenced sample: PBMCs. The chain recombines TRBV12-3 or TRBV12-4 with TRBJ2-5; 7 bases are shared with TRBD1. The CDR3 protein is CASSLGNRGLETQYF. Written as DNA, the CDR3 is TGTGCCAGCAGTCTTGGGAATAGGGGGCTAGAGACCCAGTACTTC.